Shown below are 10 T cell receptor beta chains from a single sample sequenced in a study of T cells in Graves' hyperthyroidism and ophthalmopathy. Using RNA transcripts as the source, TCR beta CDR3 regions were amplified. In the first-round RT-PCR of the TCR CDR3, the HTBI primer set was used. TCRdb called the multiplex PCR reads again in MiXCR, with one record for every CDR3 protein. The table has roughly 700,000 distinct CDR3 sequences, 35% seen once. Sequenced material: blood. Receptors were obtained from a woman aged 40 to 50 with Graves' hyperthyroidism.

This clonotype was seen repeatedly, ten times or more. This chain joins TRBV20-1 and TRBJ2-7; tentatively, D is TRBD2 (7 bases). V was clipped by 0 bases and J by 4 bases, with 16 bases between them. This CDR3 contains 15 residues. Germline V lookup: CDR1 DFQATT, CDR2 SNEGSKA (reference sequence). DNA of the CDR3: TGCAGTGCTAGAGAGGGGGGGGCATACGAGTACGAGCAGTACTTC. This encodes CSAREGGAYEYEQYF.

The rearrangement links TRBV3-1 to TRBJ1-1; a weak D match, TRBD1 (5 bases). Germline CDR1 LGHDT, CDR2 YNNKEL (reference sequence). V lost 0 bases to trimming and J lost 8 bases, with 19 bases between them. The CDR3 has 16 residues. CDR3: CASSQDRGTPGGEAFF. The DNA for the CDR3 is TGTGCCAGCAGCCAAGATCGGGGCACTCCGGGTGGCGAAGCTTTCTTT.

V is TRBV10-3 and J is TRBJ1-5; D gene uncertain. The germline CDR1 and CDR2 sequences are ENHRY and SYGVKD. The CDR3 contains 14 residues. Trimming took off 0 bases at V and 9 bases at J, with 12 bases between the two ends. The chain's CDR3 is CAISESLGSGPQHF. Here the CDR3 DNA reads TGTGCCATCAGTGAGTCGTTGGGTTCGGGGCCCCAGCATTTT.

The rearrangement uses TRBV5-1 and TRBJ1-3; no definite D call. Trimming removed 5 bases at V and 0 bases at J, with 12 bases between. The CDR3 has 15 residues. Germline lookup yields CDR1 SGHRS and CDR2 YFSETQ. The CDR3 DNA follows: TGCGCCAGCAGGGAGGACTCCGTCTCTGGAAACACCATATATTTT. Translated, it gives CASREDSVSGNTIYF.

This chain links TRBV7-2 with TRBJ1-2; D may be TRBD1 (5 bases). The V gene's germline CDR1 is SGHTA and CDR2 FQGNSA. CDR3 length: 17 residues. The V gene lost 3 bases and the J gene lost 2 bases, with 19 bases spanning the gap. The CDR3 sequence is CASSLAQWQGGNYGYTF. Here the CDR3 DNA reads TGTGCCAGCAGCTTGGCCCAGTGGCAGGGCGGAAACTATGGCTACACCTTC.

The rearrangement joins TRBV7-2 to TRBJ1-2; possible D gene TRBD1, 5 bases. Between the trimmed V and J ends, which lost 2 bases and 8 bases, there was a span of 12 bases. CDR1 SGHTA and CDR2 FQGNSA come from the germline V gene. The CDR3 length is 13 residues. The CDR3 DNA reads TGTGCCAGCAGCTTACCAAGGGGACCGGGCTACACCTTC. Translation: CASSLPRGPGYTF.

The chain joins TRBV29-1 to TRBJ2-3, with 7 bases fitting TRBD2. This CDR3 is built from 15 residues. CDR1 is SQVTM, CDR2 ANQGSEA, per germline. After removal of 4 bases from V and 2 bases from J, the junction contained 9 bases not matched to a gene. The CDR3 DNA sequence: TGCAGCGTTGGGAGGGACTATGCCTTCACAGATACGCAGTATTTT. Its protein product is CSVGRDYAFTDTQYF.

This clonotype has only one observation. A much larger clone differs by one base, so this may be a read error. The chain uses TRBV12-3 or TRBV12-4 and TRBJ1-1, with D hard to call. V lost 8 bases and J lost 4, with 14 bases in between. CDR3 size: 13 residues. The CDR3 nucleotides read TGTGCCAGCGGGAAACTGGTAGGCACTGAAGCTTTCTTT. It translates to CASGKLVGTEAFF.

This chain uses TRBV29-1 with TRBJ1-4, with TRBD1 identical over 8 bases. Germline V gene sequence: CDR1 SQVTM, CDR2 ANQGSEA. The J segment lost 4 bases and the V segment lost 7 bases, leaving 14 bases of the junction unmatched. The CDR3 is 16 amino acids. CDR3: CSATGAGGEVNEKLFF. The DNA of the CDR3 is TGCAGCGCCACCGGGGCAGGGGGCGAGGTTAATGAAAAACTGTTTTTT.

This clonotype was counted at least ten times. The chain is built from TRBV7-2 and TRBJ2-6, with 9 bases fitting TRBD1. Germline loops: CDR1 SGHTA, CDR2 FQGNSA. The V and J ends lost 7 bases and 1 base, in that order; junction bases with no gene match: 14. CDR3 length: 19 residues. The CDR3 DNA follows: TGTGCCAGCACCCAAAGACAGGGGGGGTTATGGTCTGGGGCCAACGTCCTGACTTTC. Its translation is CASTQRQGGLWSGANVLTF.